One and the same sample provided the 22 T cell receptor beta chains below, sequenced in a study of blood T cell repertoires in COVID-19. The table came from immunoSEQ multiplex PCR; TCRdb's copy has only in-frame clones and leaves some out. The table records approximately 260,000 clones, 70% to 90% of them present only once. The source material was peripheral blood. Receptors were obtained from a woman in her 70s with acute or convalescent COVID-19.

The V and J genes are TRBV4-1 and TRBJ1-5; tentative D call: TRBD1 (5 bases). The CDR3 sequence is 16 residues long. V gave up 1 base and J gave up 3 bases, with 13 bases separating them. Germline CDR1 and CDR2: MGHRA and YSYEKL. The CDR3 nucleotides are TGCGCCAGCAGCCAAGTTCTTGGGGCGGACAATCAGCCCCAGCATTTT. Translating gives CASSQVLGADNQPQHF.

The chain joins TRBV6-6 to TRBJ2-2, with 11 bases identical to TRBD2. The length of the CDR3 is 15 residues. J was trimmed by 6 bases and V by 5 bases; bases with no gene match: 5. Germline-derived CDR1 and CDR2 are MNHNY and SVGAGI (reference sequence). Written as DNA, the CDR3 is TGTGCCAGCAGTCGTAGCGGGGGGGCCGCCGGGGAGCTGTTTTTT. This gives the protein CASSRSGGAAGELFF.

This clone was counted only a few times. This chain links TRBV6-6 with TRBJ1-2; tentatively, D is TRBD1 (6 bases). The CDR3 sequence is 11 residues long. Trimming left V 7 bases short and J 8 bases short, with 11 bases between. Germline-derived CDR1 and CDR2 are MNHNY and SVGAGI (reference sequence). The CDR3 region has the DNA TGTGCCAGCACTCAGGGGCGGGGCTACACCTTC. Translating it yields CASTQGRGYTF.

The chain is built from TRBV6-6 and TRBJ1-6, with TRBD1 matching 9 bases. Trimming took 8 bases from V and 9 from J; bases not matched to a gene: 11. From germline, CDR1 is MNHNY and CDR2 SVGAGI (reference sequence). CDR3 length equals 15 residues. CDR3 sequence: CASWPGQGSGSPLHF. As DNA, the CDR3 is TGTGCCAGCTGGCCTGGACAGGGGTCAGGTTCACCCCTCCACTTT.

This chain uses TRBV6-1 with TRBJ1-5; 11 positions agree with TRBD1. The germline CDR1 and CDR2 sequences are MNHNS and SASEGT. The CDR3 sequence is 15 residues long. V shed 3 bases, J shed 6 bases, and the junction held 4 bases outside the gene matches. The CDR3 nucleotides read TGTGCCAGCAGTGACCGGACAGGGGGCCGTCAGCCCCAGCATTTT. It encodes CASSDRTGGRQPQHF.

This clone appeared a single time. The chain recombines TRBV6-6 with TRBJ1-2; possible D gene TRBD1, 5 bases. Trimming shortened V by 0 bases and J by 3 bases, and 8 bases separated the two germline ends. The CDR3 length is 14 residues. Looked up from germline, CDR1 is MNHNY and CDR2 is SVGAGI (reference sequence). The CDR3 sequence: CASSYSGGDYGYTF. CDR3 DNA sequence: TGTGCCAGCAGTTACTCGGGGGGGGACTATGGCTACACCTTC.

Here the CDR3 DNA reads TGTGCCAGCAGCCCGTGGCTGGGGCGCGAGGATGAGCAGTTCTTC. It specifies CASSPWLGREDEQFF. The J gene is TRBJ2-1, the V gene TRBV5-8; D perhaps matches TRBD1 (5 bases). In germline, CDR1 is SGHTS, CDR2 YDEGEE. The CDR3 is 15 amino acids. V was trimmed by 4 bases and J by 8 bases, leaving 19 bases between them. The whole variable domain, filled in from reference TRBV5-8 and TRBJ2-1, reads EAGVTQSPTHLIKTRGQQATLRCSPISGHTSVYWYQQALGLGLQFLLWYDEGEERNRGNFPPRFSGRQFPNYSSELNVNALELEDSALYLCASSPWLGREDEQFFGPGTRLTVL.

This clone came up a few times. V usage is TRBV2 and J usage is TRBJ1-2, with 7 positions matching TRBD1. CDR3 length equals 13 residues. Germline V lookup: CDR1 SNHLY, CDR2 FYNNEI. The trim removed 7 bases at V and 7 bases at J, leaving 9 bases unmatched. Written as DNA, the CDR3 is TGTGCCAGCACCACAACAGGGGTCGGTGGCTACACCTTC. It is translated as CASTTTGVGGYTF.

This sequence joins TRBV7-7 and TRBJ2-1; TRBD1 aligns across 7 bases. The J segment lost 0 bases and the V segment lost 5 bases, leaving 4 bases of the junction unmatched. This CDR3 is built from 15 residues. Germline V gives CDR1 SSHAT, CDR2 FNYEAQ (reference sequence). CDR3 sequence: CASSPGTDSYNEQFF. The CDR3 DNA reads as TGTGCCAGCAGCCCCGGGACAGACTCCTACAATGAGCAGTTCTTC.

This clone has just one count. The chain recombines TRBV5-4 with TRBJ1-1; no clear D. The CDR3 is 12 residues long. Germline V gene lookup returns CDR1 SGHNT and CDR2 YYREEE (reference sequence). Between the trimmed V and J ends, which lost 4 bases and 5 bases, there was a span of 9 bases. The CDR3, as DNA: TGTGCCAGCAGCCCGGGGAGTACTGAAGCTTTCTTT. Protein: CASSPGSTEAFF.

The rearrangement joins TRBV5-5 to TRBJ1-6, with D possibly being TRBD1 (6 bases). This CDR3 spans 13 amino acids. Trimming shortened V by 4 bases and J by 14 bases, and 16 bases separated the two germline ends. Germline lookup yields CDR1 SGHKS and CDR2 YYEKEE (reference sequence). The CDR3 sequence: CASSLEGGRALHF. CDR3 coding DNA: TGTGCCAGCAGCCTAGAGGGGGGGAGGGCCCTCCACTTT.

A remark on this clone: The same CDR3 is also encoded by other DNA sequences in this sample. The chain employs TRBV5-6 and TRBJ1-1; TRBD1 matches at 9 bases. The CDR3 spans 14 residues. Germline CDR1 reads SGHDT; CDR2 reads YYEEEE. V lost 4 bases, J lost 1 base, and 2 bases stayed unmatched. CDR3 protein: CASSLTGGNTEAFF. The DNA for the CDR3 is TGTGCCAGCAGCCTGACAGGGGGGAACACTGAAGCTTTCTTT.

J is TRBJ2-2 and V is TRBV11-2; TRBD1 aligns across 10 bases. Germline CDR1 is SGHAT and CDR2 is FQNNGV. V shed 6 bases and J 6 bases; nucleotides not matched to a gene: 10. The CDR3 sequence is 16 residues long. CDR3 amino acids: CASRPTGTGVSGELFF. CDR3 DNA: TGTGCCAGCAGACCTACCGGGACAGGGGTTTCCGGGGAGCTGTTTTTT.

The J gene is TRBJ1-3, the V gene TRBV5-4; D is perhaps TRBD1 (6 bases). Looked up from germline, CDR1 is SGHNT and CDR2 is YYREEE (reference sequence). Trimming removed 4 bases from V and 2 bases from J, with 10 bases in between. This CDR3 is 14 amino acids long. CDR3 DNA sequence: TGTGCCAGCAGCCCGCAGGGGACTGGAAACACCATATATTTT. It encodes CASSPQGTGNTIYF.

The gene calls are TRBV18 and TRBJ2-1, with D unclear. The CDR3 sequence is 15 residues long. V was pared by 0 bases and J by 0 bases, with 6 bases between. The germline V gene has CDR1 KGHSH and CDR2 LQKENI. The CDR3 loop is CASSPPSSSYNEQFF. The CDR3 DNA sequence: TGTGCCAGCTCACCACCGTCCAGCTCCTACAATGAGCAGTTCTTC.

V is TRBV18 and J is TRBJ2-3; no definite D call. This CDR3 has 16 amino acids. Germline values: CDR1 KGHSH, CDR2 LQKENI. V was trimmed by 5 bases and J by 0 bases, leaving 15 bases between them. The CDR3 is CASSNDLLPSTDTQYF. CDR3 nucleotide sequence: TGTGCCAGCTCAAACGACTTACTCCCTAGCACAGATACGCAGTATTTT.

For the CDR3, the DNA is TGTGCCAGCAGCTCACCCTGGGGCCCCAGGAGAGAGACCCAGTACTTC. This gives the protein CASSSPWGPRRETQYF. This chain connects TRBV7-6 to TRBJ2-5; D possibly corresponds to TRBD1 (5 bases). CDR3 length equals 16 residues. V was cut by 4 bases and J by 4 bases, with 19 bases left in between. In germline, CDR1 is SGHVS, CDR2 FNYEAQ.

This clone showed up just once. This chain uses TRBV6-6 with TRBJ2-3; TRBD1 might be the D (5 bases). This CDR3 is 16 amino acids long. Germline V CDR1 and CDR2: MNHNY, SVGAGI (reference sequence). Trimming took off 2 bases at V and 2 bases at J, with 14 bases between the two ends. The CDR3 here is CASSYNPTTDTDTQYF. CDR3 nucleotides: TGTGCCAGCAGTTACAACCCGACGACAGACACAGATACGCAGTATTTT.

The chain has TRBV6-6 and TRBJ1-6; D not certain. This CDR3 has 15 amino acids. Germline CDR1 reads MNHNY; CDR2 reads SVGAGI (reference sequence). Trimming cost V 4 bases and J 7 bases, with 14 bases left between them. This CDR3 reads CASSWEGAENSPLHF. The CDR3 nucleotides read TGTGCCAGCAGTTGGGAGGGAGCGGAGAATTCACCCCTCCACTTT.

The chain joins TRBV5-1 to TRBJ2-3; D is perhaps TRBD2 (5 bases). CDR1 is SGHRS and CDR2 is YFSETQ in the germline V gene. Trimming shortened V by 3 bases and J by 5 bases, and 13 bases separated the two germline ends. The CDR3 has 14 residues. The CDR3 is CASSSYTSIDTQYF. CDR3 sequence (DNA): TGCGCCAGCAGCTCCTACACTAGTATAGATACGCAGTATTTT.

The V and J genes are TRBV7-9 and TRBJ1-1; TRBD1 agrees at 12 bases. V was clipped by 4 bases and J by 3 bases; unmatched bases: 6. Germline CDR1 and CDR2: SEHNR and FQNEAQ (reference sequence). The CDR3 runs to 16 residues. CDR3 sequence (DNA): TGTGCCAGCAGCTCCGGGACAGGGGGCGGGGACACTGAAGCTTTCTTT. Protein: CASSSGTGGGDTEAFF.

This clone occurred once. V usage is TRBV19 and J usage is TRBJ2-7; D is undetermined. Germline lookup yields CDR1 LNHDA and CDR2 SQIVND (reference sequence). The CDR3 consists of 11 residues. The ends were cut back, 6 bases at V and 3 bases at J, with 6 bases in the middle. The CDR3 DNA is TGTGCCAGTAGATCCGGCTACGAGCAGTACTTC. Translated, it gives CASRSGYEQYF.